A selection of T cell receptor beta chains follows, all from one sample in a study of Tregs in tolerant kidney transplant recipients. Profiled with immunoSEQ multiplex PCR; TCRdb holds only in-frame clones, not every one. The sample records roughly 120,000 clones, about 90% being singletons. The specimen was CD4+ T cells from blood. The receptors derive from a human donor in good health. Both conserved end residues are part of each CDR3. Each record gives: clone size, V gene, D gene, J gene, CDR3 DNA, CDR3 protein. D genes are given only for firm matches. The size of a clone is reported for some rows only, either as once, few or many, or as a class for expanded clones.

abundance: .; v_gene: TRBV7-9; d_gene: TRBD1; j_gene: TRBJ2-3; CDR3nt: TGTGCCAGCAGCTCGGGGGACAGGGTTTCAGATACGCAGTATTTT; CDR3aa: CASSSGDRVSDTQYF
abundance: .; v_gene: TRBV9; d_gene: .; j_gene: TRBJ2-2; CDR3nt: TGTGCCAGCGGGACTGGGGGCAAGTACCTCACCGGGGAGCTGTTTTTT; CDR3aa: CASGTGGKYLTGELFF
abundance: .; v_gene: TRBV5-1; d_gene: TRBD2; j_gene: TRBJ2-5; CDR3nt: TGCGCCAGCAGCGGGGGGGACCAAGAGACCCAGTACTTC; CDR3aa: CASSGGDQETQYF
abundance: .; v_gene: TRBV5-1; d_gene: .; j_gene: TRBJ2-1; CDR3nt: TGCGCCAGCAGCTTGGTTAGGGCCGACAATGAGCAGTTCTTC; CDR3aa: CASSLVRADNEQFF
abundance: .; v_gene: TRBV27; d_gene: .; j_gene: TRBJ1-1; CDR3nt: TGTGCCAGCAGTTATAAATCCAGGGCGAGCACTGAAGCTTTCTTT; CDR3aa: CASSYKSRASTEAFF
abundance: .; v_gene: TRBV30; d_gene: .; j_gene: TRBJ2-7; CDR3nt: TGTGCCTGGAGCCGTTTGGAACGGAGGGAGCAGTACTTC; CDR3aa: CAWSRLERREQYF
abundance: once; v_gene: TRBV19; d_gene: TRBD1; j_gene: TRBJ2-5; CDR3nt: TGTGCCAGTAGGACCACAGGGGCAGGGGAGACCCAGTACTTC; CDR3aa: CASRTTGAGETQYF
abundance: .; v_gene: TRBV5-1; d_gene: .; j_gene: TRBJ1-2; CDR3nt: TGCGCCAGCAGCTTGGGGCCTCCTGGAGGTCCCTATGGCTACACCTTC; CDR3aa: CASSLGPPGGPYGYTF
abundance: .; v_gene: TRBV5-1; d_gene: TRBD1; j_gene: TRBJ2-3; CDR3nt: TGCGCCAGCAGCTTGAGAGGGGGCAAGGGGACAGATACGCAGTATTTT; CDR3aa: CASSLRGGKGTDTQYF
abundance: once; v_gene: TRBV9; d_gene: .; j_gene: TRBJ1-2; CDR3nt: TGTGCCAGCAGCGTGGTCCCCGAGGGAGGGGGCTACACCTTC; CDR3aa: CASSVVPEGGGYTF
abundance: .; v_gene: TRBV6-4; d_gene: .; j_gene: TRBJ2-2; CDR3nt: TGTGCCAGCAGTCCCGCCGACAGATACACCGGGGAGCTGTTTTTT; CDR3aa: CASSPADRYTGELFF
abundance: .; v_gene: TRBV20-1; d_gene: .; j_gene: TRBJ1-1; CDR3nt: TGCAGTGCCCCGATGGGTGACGGAGCTTTCTTT; CDR3aa: CSAPMGDGAFF
abundance: .; v_gene: TRBV23-1; d_gene: .; j_gene: TRBJ1-1; CDR3nt: TGCGCCAGCAGTCAATCGCCAGGGCGAGACACTGAAGCTTTCTTT; CDR3aa: CASSQSPGRDTEAFF
abundance: .; v_gene: TRBV7-9; d_gene: TRBD1; j_gene: TRBJ1-1; CDR3nt: TGTGCCAGCAGCTTAGCTGCAGGGGGTGGGACTGAAGCTTTCTTT; CDR3aa: CASSLAAGGGTEAFF
abundance: .; v_gene: TRBV5-5; d_gene: .; j_gene: TRBJ1-2; CDR3nt: TGTGCCAGCAGCTTGAGAACAGGGAGTGGCTACACCTTC; CDR3aa: CASSLRTGSGYTF
abundance: .; v_gene: TRBV18; d_gene: .; j_gene: TRBJ1-1; CDR3nt: TGTGCCAGCTCACCTTCCTTGTGGAGGGGGGGTACTGAAGCTTTCTTT; CDR3aa: CASSPSLWRGGTEAFF
abundance: .; v_gene: TRBV10-3; d_gene: .; j_gene: TRBJ1-2; CDR3nt: TGTGCCATCACCTTCGACTTGACTAGTGGCTACACCTTC; CDR3aa: CAITFDLTSGYTF
abundance: .; v_gene: TRBV6-5; d_gene: TRBD2; j_gene: TRBJ2-3; CDR3nt: TGTGCCAGCAGTCCCGGGGGGATGATCACAGATACGCAGTATTTT; CDR3aa: CASSPGGMITDTQYF
abundance: .; v_gene: TRBV7-3; d_gene: TRBD1; j_gene: TRBJ2-5; CDR3nt: TGTGCCAGCAGCTCGGACAGGGCGGAGACCCAGTACTTC; CDR3aa: CASSSDRAETQYF
abundance: .; v_gene: TRBV6-1; d_gene: .; j_gene: TRBJ2-1; CDR3nt: TGTGCCAGCAGTGGCCAGAAGGGCTCCCAAAACAATGAGCAGTTCTTC; CDR3aa: CASSGQKGSQNNEQFF
abundance: .; v_gene: TRBV6-1; d_gene: TRBD1; j_gene: TRBJ2-1; CDR3nt: TGTGCCAGCGTGCTGACAGGGGTCTCGAATGAGCAGTTCTTC; CDR3aa: CASVLTGVSNEQFF
abundance: .; v_gene: TRBV20-1; d_gene: .; j_gene: TRBJ2-1; CDR3nt: TGCAGTGCTAAAGACAACAATGAGCAGTTCTTC; CDR3aa: CSAKDNNEQFF
abundance: .; v_gene: TRBV5-1; d_gene: .; j_gene: TRBJ1-6; CDR3nt: TGCGCCAGCAGCTTGTCTGGACAGAATAATTCACCCCTCCACTTT; CDR3aa: CASSLSGQNNSPLHF
abundance: .; v_gene: TRBV29-1; d_gene: TRBD2; j_gene: TRBJ2-2; CDR3nt: TGCAGCGTTGAAGGTACTAGCGGGATCTCCGGGGAGCTGTTTTTT; CDR3aa: CSVEGTSGISGELFF
abundance: .; v_gene: TRBV5-1; d_gene: TRBD1; j_gene: TRBJ2-7; CDR3nt: TGCGCCAGCAGCCCGGGGGACAGGGCCCACTCCTACGAGCAGTACTTC; CDR3aa: CASSPGDRAHSYEQYF
abundance: .; v_gene: TRBV11-1; d_gene: TRBD1; j_gene: TRBJ2-3; CDR3nt: TGTGCCAGCAGCTCACAGGGGGCGATAGATACGCAGTATTTT; CDR3aa: CASSSQGAIDTQYF
abundance: few; v_gene: TRBV5-1; d_gene: .; j_gene: TRBJ1-1; CDR3nt: TGCGCCAGCAGCTTGGGGAGGGGTGAAGCTTTCTTT; CDR3aa: CASSLGRGEAFF
abundance: .; v_gene: TRBV6-6; d_gene: TRBD1; j_gene: TRBJ2-7; CDR3nt: TGTGCCAGCAGTTCCCCCGGGACAGGGCTCTACGAGCAGTACTTC; CDR3aa: CASSSPGTGLYEQYF
abundance: .; v_gene: TRBV13; d_gene: TRBD1; j_gene: TRBJ2-7; CDR3nt: TGTGCCAGCAGCTTAGGCAGAAGGCGACAGGGCGGCGAGCAGTACTTC; CDR3aa: CASSLGRRRQGGEQYF
abundance: .; v_gene: TRBV6-1; d_gene: .; j_gene: TRBJ2-1; CDR3nt: TGTGCCAGCAGTGAAGCGGGGCGGGGCTCCAATGAGCAGTTCTTC; CDR3aa: CASSEAGRGSNEQFF
abundance: once; v_gene: TRBV6-5; d_gene: TRBD1; j_gene: TRBJ2-5; CDR3nt: TGTGCCAGCAGTCCGGACAGGCGGAAAGAGACCCAGTACTTC; CDR3aa: CASSPDRRKETQYF
abundance: .; v_gene: TRBV2; d_gene: .; j_gene: TRBJ1-2; CDR3nt: TGTGCCAGCAAGAGCCCTAATGGGGATGGCTACACCTTC; CDR3aa: CASKSPNGDGYTF
abundance: .; v_gene: TRBV6-5; d_gene: .; j_gene: TRBJ2-1; CDR3nt: TGTGCCAGCAGTTACTCAGAGGGTGTAAGCAAGAATGAGCAGTTCTTC; CDR3aa: CASSYSEGVSKNEQFF
abundance: once; v_gene: TRBV30; d_gene: TRBD1; j_gene: TRBJ1-4; CDR3nt: TGTGCCTGGAGCGATACAGGGGGCGCTCGGGAAAAACTGTTTTTT; CDR3aa: CAWSDTGGAREKLFF
abundance: .; v_gene: TRBV5-4; d_gene: .; j_gene: TRBJ2-7; CDR3nt: TGTGCCAGCAGCAACGGGAGTTTCTACGAGCAGTACTTC; CDR3aa: CASSNGSFYEQYF
abundance: .; v_gene: TRBV7-6; d_gene: .; j_gene: TRBJ1-3; CDR3nt: TGTGCCAGCAGCTTAGGAGAATACGCAGGGAGTAGTGGAAACACCATATATTTT; CDR3aa: CASSLGEYAGSSGNTIYF
abundance: .; v_gene: TRBV2; d_gene: .; j_gene: TRBJ2-7; CDR3nt: TGTGCCAGCAGTGAAGCGCAGGTAGCTAGCTACGAGCAGTACTTC; CDR3aa: CASSEAQVASYEQYF
abundance: .; v_gene: TRBV15; d_gene: .; j_gene: TRBJ2-3; CDR3nt: TGTGCCACCAGCAGAGACCCCGTGGTTTTGGACACAGATACGCAGTATTTT; CDR3aa: CATSRDPVVLDTDTQYF
abundance: .; v_gene: TRBV19; d_gene: TRBD2; j_gene: TRBJ2-5; CDR3nt: TGTGCCAGTAGTTCGACTAGCGGGGAAGAGACCCAGTACTTC; CDR3aa: CASSSTSGEETQYF
abundance: .; v_gene: TRBV5-6; d_gene: .; j_gene: TRBJ2-5; CDR3nt: TGTGCCAGCAGCTGGAGAGAGACCCAGTACTTC; CDR3aa: CASSWRETQYF
abundance: .; v_gene: TRBV18; d_gene: .; j_gene: TRBJ1-5; CDR3nt: TGTGCCAGCTCGTCACAGATCGACGACCAGGCCCAGCATTTT; CDR3aa: CASSSQIDDQAQHF